This record concerns one T cell receptor beta chain sequence. What it binds is not known. The data were obtained in a study of blood T cells in healthy people across ages. Study results and caveats: Diversity of TCR beta per million T cells declined in a roughly linear way with age. When set beside aged donors, long-lived donors presented more naive CD4+ cells and higher diversity.

The ends lost 5 bases at V and 1 base at J; junction bases unmatched: 7. In germline, CDR1 is SGHRS, CDR2 YFSETQ. The CDR3 runs to 15 residues. Primers used in a second PCR of about 6 to 12 cycles were a sample-barcoded 5' primer and a J-beta primer mix. Every individual sample yielded 3 million or more paired-end reads (each containing CDR3). Via MiXCR, TCRdb re-called the 5' RACE reads, giving one row per CDR3 protein. The profile shows 600,000 to 1,000,000 distinct CDR3 sequences, approximately 25% of them singletons. These data were also reused for a study on T cells of mothers and their children. That study reports: Biologically related mothers and children overlapped slightly more than unrelated pairs, a non-significant difference.

The source of this sequence is a boy aged 5-17 years in good health. Sequenced sample: blood. V is TRBV5-1 and J is TRBJ1-1, with 8 positions matching TRBD1. The CDR3 DNA is TGCGCCAGCAGTTCACAGGGGGGACCGAACACTGAAGCTTTCTTT. It codes for CASSSQGGPNTEAFF.